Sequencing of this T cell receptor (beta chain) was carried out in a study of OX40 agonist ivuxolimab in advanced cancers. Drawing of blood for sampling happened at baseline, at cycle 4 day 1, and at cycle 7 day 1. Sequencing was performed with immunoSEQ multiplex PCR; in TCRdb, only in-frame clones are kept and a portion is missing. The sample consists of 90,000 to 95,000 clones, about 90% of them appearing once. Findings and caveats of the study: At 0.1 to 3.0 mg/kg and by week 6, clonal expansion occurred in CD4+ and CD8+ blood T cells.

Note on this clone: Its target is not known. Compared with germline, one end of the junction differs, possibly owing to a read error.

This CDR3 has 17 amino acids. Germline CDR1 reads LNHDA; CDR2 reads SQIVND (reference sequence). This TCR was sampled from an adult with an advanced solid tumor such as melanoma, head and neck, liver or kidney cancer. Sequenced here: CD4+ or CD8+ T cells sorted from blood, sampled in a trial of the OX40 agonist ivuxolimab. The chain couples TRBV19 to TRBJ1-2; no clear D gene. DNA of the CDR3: TGTGCCAGTGAAGGAGCGGTTCTGGGGAATCCCCTCTATCGCTACACCTTC. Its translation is CASEGAVLGNPLYRYTF.